The 7 T cell receptor beta chains listed next were all sequenced from one sample in a study of T cells after yellow fever vaccination. TCRdb re-called the 5' RACE reads with MiXCR, one entry per CDR3 protein. This sample has some 560,000 distinct CDR3 sequences, with about a sixth found just once. The specimen was PBMCs, collected less than 6 days after the first yellow fever vaccination. All receptors derive from a man between 18 and 35 years old who received the YFV17D yellow fever vaccine.

The chain is built from TRBV25-1 and TRBJ2-5; D is perhaps TRBD1 (5 bases). Germline V gene lookup returns CDR1 MGHDK and CDR2 SYGVNS. The CDR3 covers 17 residues. V was clipped by 1 base and J by 1 base, with 16 bases between them. The CDR3 region is CASSELVGRVSQETQYF. The CDR3 DNA follows: TGTGCCAGCAGTGAATTGGTGGGCAGGGTGTCCCAAGAGACCCAGTACTTC.

The chain employs TRBV6-1 and TRBJ2-5; tentative D call: TRBD2 (5 bases). The germline V gene encodes CDR1 MNHNS and CDR2 SASEGT. Deletions cut 2 bases from V and 6 bases from J, with 13 bases between. The CDR3 consists of 14 residues. The CDR3: CASSESGFGQTQYF. CDR3 DNA sequence: TGTGCCAGCAGTGAATCGGGGTTCGGTCAGACCCAGTACTTC.

The chain has TRBV20-1 and TRBJ2-3, with TRBD2 matching over 8 bases. The CDR3 sequence is 13 residues long. The V gene end was trimmed by 5 bases and the J gene end by 4 bases; junction bases not matched to a gene: 5. CDR1 is DFQATT, CDR2 SNEGSKA, per germline (reference sequence). This chain's CDR3 is CSAGPGGADTQYF. DNA of the CDR3: TGCAGTGCTGGGCCCGGGGGGGCAGATACGCAGTATTTT.

The count of this clonotype is one. This chain connects TRBV5-5 to TRBJ1-4; D remains ambiguous. Germline CDR1 is SGHKS and CDR2 is YYEKEE (reference sequence). Trimming cost V 0 bases and J 8 bases, with 8 bases left between them. The CDR3 spans 13 residues. The CDR3 region is CASSLVSGEKLFF. DNA for the CDR3: TGTGCCAGCAGCTTGGTGTCGGGCGAAAAACTGTTTTTT.

The chain combines TRBV6-1 with TRBJ2-3; D may correspond to TRBD1 or TRBD2 (6 bases each). Germline V gene data show CDR1 as MNHNS and CDR2 as SASEGT. The CDR3 length is 16 residues. V was trimmed by 6 bases and J by 4 bases, leaving 20 bases between them. The CDR3 DNA reads as TGTGCCAGCAGAGGTAGGCCCGGGGGCCCACCAGATACGCAGTATTTT. Translation gives CASRGRPGGPPDTQYF.

This clonotype came up a few times. This rearrangement joins TRBV5-6 to TRBJ2-2; D possibly corresponds to TRBD1 (5 bases). V shed 2 bases and J shed 10 bases, with 12 bases lying between them. This CDR3 region has 13 residues. Germline CDR1 SGHDT, CDR2 YYEEEE. This CDR3 reads CASSLQVKEELFF. DNA for the CDR3: TGTGCCAGCAGCTTACAGGTTAAAGAGGAGCTGTTTTTT.

This clonotype has a handful of counts. The J gene is TRBJ2-1, the V gene TRBV6-5, with TRBD2 matching 10 bases. This CDR3 is built from 18 residues. The V gene's germline CDR1 is MNHEY and CDR2 SVGAGI. Germline trimming cut 0 bases from V and 2 bases from J; bases unmatched to any gene: 7. The CDR3 here is CASSYSGLAGVTYNEQFF. The CDR3 DNA is TGTGCCAGCAGTTACTCGGGTCTAGCGGGGGTAACCTACAATGAGCAGTTCTTC.